Presented here are 27 T cell receptor beta chains from one specimen sequenced in a study of blood T cell repertoires in COVID-19. The assay was immunoSEQ multiplex PCR, and TCRdb's table has in-frame clones only and misses some. The profile shows 95,000 or so clones, roughly 79% of them singletons. The sequenced sample was peripheral blood. The origin of the receptors is a man at least 80 years old with COVID-19, enrolled during active disease.

V gene TRBV4-1 combines with J gene TRBJ2-4, with 7 positions matching TRBD1. V gave up 0 bases and J gave up 2 bases; unmatched junction bases: 1. The CDR3 has 15 residues. In germline, CDR1 is MGHRA, CDR2 YSYEKL. The DNA of the CDR3 is TGCGCCAGCAGCCAAGAGGGACAGCCCAAAAACATTCAGTACTTC. Protein: CASSQEGQPKNIQYF.

This clone appeared once. The V call is TRBV5-6, the J call TRBJ1-4, with 10 bases aligning to TRBD1. There are 16 residues in the CDR3. CDR1 and CDR2 from the germline V gene are SGHDT and YYEEEE. V trimming: 4 bases; J trimming: 1 base; junction bases outside the gene matches: 4. CDR3: CASSRQGARTNEKLFF. CDR3 coding DNA: TGTGCCAGCAGCCGACAGGGGGCGCGAACTAATGAAAAACTGTTTTTT.

This clone was observed a handful of times. The chain employs TRBV11-2 and TRBJ2-5, with TRBD1 identical over 11 bases. Germline values: CDR1 SGHAT, CDR2 FQNNGV. The CDR3 runs 16 residues. V lost 5 bases, J lost 1 base, and 6 bases stayed unmatched. This CDR3 reads CASSPGQGASQETQYF. The CDR3 region has the DNA TGTGCCAGCAGCCCCGGACAGGGGGCGTCCCAAGAGACCCAGTACTTC.

This clone was counted a single time. This chain joins TRBV2 and TRBJ1-2; D is unclear. This CDR3 is built from 14 residues. Germline CDR1 and CDR2: SNHLY and FYNNEI. The V end lost 5 bases, the J end lost 6 bases, and 16 bases lay between the germline ends. The CDR3 loop is CASSNQKILDGYTF. CDR3 nucleotides: TGTGCCAGCAGTAACCAAAAAATACTGGATGGCTACACCTTC.

This clone was observed a handful of times. The V gene is TRBV30, the J gene TRBJ1-5, with TRBD1 matching 9 bases. The CDR3 loop spans 16 amino acids. J gave up 2 bases and V 3 bases, and 8 bases lay outside the gene matches. Germline V gene lookup returns CDR1 GTSNPN and CDR2 SVGIG (reference sequence). DNA of the CDR3: TGTGCCTGGAGGGGACAGGGAGGGATCGGCAATCAGCCCCAGCATTTT. This encodes CAWRGQGGIGNQPQHF.

The V and J genes are TRBV24-1 and TRBJ1-2; D unresolved. In germline, CDR1 is KGHDR, CDR2 SFDVKD. The CDR3 consists of 13 residues. Trimming removed 5 bases at V and 8 bases at J, with 14 bases between. The CDR3 region is CATSASGMEGYTF. The CDR3 region has the DNA TGTGCCACCAGTGCTTCCGGGATGGAGGGCTACACCTTC.

The chain has TRBV11-2 and TRBJ1-2, with 9 bases that match TRBD1. CDR3 length: 13 amino acids. Looked up from germline, CDR1 is SGHAT and CDR2 is FQNNGV. The ends lost 5 bases at V and 9 bases at J; junction bases unmatched: 7. DNA for the CDR3: TGTGCCAGCAGCGCCGGGACAGGGTATCGCTACACCTTC. It codes for CASSAGTGYRYTF.

This rearrangement joins TRBV28 to TRBJ1-1; D ambiguous. The CDR3 length is 15 residues. V was shortened by 6 bases and J by 0 bases, with 14 bases between the two germline ends. Germline lookup yields CDR1 MDHEN and CDR2 SYDVKM. CDR3 residues: CASRPPTPLNTEAFF. The CDR3 DNA reads as TGTGCCAGCAGACCCCCGACACCCTTGAACACTGAAGCTTTCTTT.

The genes are TRBV27 and TRBJ2-1; 12 nucleotides line up with TRBD2. V lost 6 bases to trimming and J lost 3 bases; unmatched junction nucleotides: 9. This CDR3 comprises 17 residues. Germline V gives CDR1 MNHEY, CDR2 SMNVEV (reference sequence). This CDR3 reads CASSKILAGGRYNEQFF. The CDR3 DNA reads TGTGCCAGCAGCAAAATACTAGCGGGGGGCCGCTACAATGAGCAGTTCTTC.

The chain links TRBV7-2 to TRBJ1-1; TRBD1 agrees at 7 bases. CDR1 and CDR2 from the germline V gene are SGHTA and FQGNSA. CDR3 size: 14 residues. J was trimmed by 2 bases and V by 3 bases; bases with no gene match: 3. CDR3 DNA: TGTGCCAGCAGCTTGCAGGGGGGAAACACTGAAGCTTTCTTT. This gives the protein CASSLQGGNTEAFF.

This clone was counted a few times. The chain is built from TRBV2 and TRBJ2-5; TRBD1 agrees at 8 bases. This CDR3 spans 13 amino acids. The J segment lost 5 bases and the V segment lost 7 bases, leaving 6 bases of the junction unmatched. Germline V gene sequence: CDR1 SNHLY, CDR2 FYNNEI. In nucleotides, the CDR3 is TGTGCCAGCATCCGACAGGGGTGGGAGACCCAGTACTTC. This codes for CASIRQGWETQYF.

J is TRBJ2-2 and V is TRBV4-1; weak D call: TRBD1 (6 bases). Per germline, CDR1 MGHRA and CDR2 YSYEKL. CDR3 length equals 14 residues. Trimming cost V 0 bases and J 12 bases, with 14 bases left between them. The CDR3 region is CASSQDLRDTKLFF. The CDR3 coding sequence is TGCGCCAGCAGCCAAGACTTGAGGGACACTAAGCTGTTTTTT.

This rearrangement joins TRBV3-1 (or the pseudogene TRBV3-2) to TRBJ2-5, with TRBD2 identical over 14 bases. The CDR3 extends over 16 amino acids. The ends lost 4 bases at V and 4 bases at J; junction bases unmatched: 5. The germline V gene has CDR1 LGHDT and CDR2 YNNKEL (reference sequence). The CDR3 coding sequence is TGTGCCAGCAGCCCTACCGGGACTAGCGGGGGAGAGACCCAGTACTTC. Amino acids: CASSPTGTSGGETQYF.

The chain employs TRBV11-2 and TRBJ2-5; 8 bases align to TRBD2. There are 14 residues in the CDR3. The J segment lost 4 bases and the V segment lost 5 bases, leaving 6 bases of the junction unmatched. Germline assignment: CDR1 SGHAT and CDR2 FQNNGV. CDR3 DNA sequence: TGTGCCAGCAGCCCCGGGACTAGAAGAGAGACCCAGTACTTC. It yields the protein CASSPGTRRETQYF.

This clone was counted a few times. The V and J genes are TRBV28 and TRBJ2-7, with D possibly matching TRBD1 (6 bases). In germline, CDR1 is MDHEN, CDR2 SYDVKM. The CDR3 has 14 amino acids. Trimming removed 6 bases from V and 4 bases from J, with 16 bases in between. In DNA form, the CDR3 reads TGTGCCAGCAGCCTCGGGACAACTATATACGAGCAGTACTTC. It translates to CASSLGTTIYEQYF. Looking up the rest from reference TRBV28 and TRBJ2-7 gives the full variable domain: DVKVTQSSRYLVKRTGEKVFLECVQDMDHENMFWYRQDPGLGLRLIYFSYDVKMKEKGDIPEGYSVSREKKERFSLILESASTNQTSMYLCASSLGTTIYEQYFGPGTRLTVT.

The chain joins TRBV28 to TRBJ1-2; 10 bases agree with TRBD1. The J segment lost 8 bases and the V segment lost 5 bases, leaving 5 bases of the junction unmatched. The CDR3 has 13 amino acids. Germline V gene data show CDR1 as MDHEN and CDR2 as SYDVKM. CDR3 nucleotides: TGTGCCAGCAGTCTGGGGACAGGGGAGGGCTACACCTTC. Protein: CASSLGTGEGYTF.

This sequence joins TRBV30 and TRBJ1-2; no firm D call. Germline lookup yields CDR1 GTSNPN and CDR2 SVGIG (reference sequence). Trimming pared 0 bases from V and 8 bases from J, leaving 10 bases between. This CDR3 is built from 12 residues. The CDR3 bases are TGTGCCTGGAGTGTATCGGGGATAGGCTACACCTTC. This encodes CAWSVSGIGYTF.

This chain uses TRBV11-2 with TRBJ2-3; D is possibly TRBD2 (5 bases). Germline loops: CDR1 SGHAT, CDR2 FQNNGV. CDR3 length: 15 residues. Trimming removed 5 bases from V and 7 bases from J, with 19 bases in between. The DNA for the CDR3 is TGTGCCAGCAGCCCTAGCTTAAGTTCGTGGAATACGCAGTATTTT. Translating it yields CASSPSLSSWNTQYF.

This clone appeared once. The chain links TRBV27 to TRBJ2-3; D is ambiguous. CDR1 is MNHEY, CDR2 SMNVEV, per germline (reference sequence). The ends were cut back, 5 bases at V and 1 base at J, with 10 bases in the middle. This CDR3 contains 14 residues. Here the CDR3 reads CASSIQLGTDTQYF. As DNA, the CDR3 is TGTGCCAGCAGTATACAGCTGGGCACAGATACGCAGTATTTT.

V and J are TRBV10-1 and TRBJ1-3; the D is unclear. Germline V gene data show CDR1 as WNHNN and CDR2 as SYGVQD (reference sequence). V lost 3 bases to trimming and J lost 0 bases, with 6 bases between them. This CDR3 region has 14 residues. CDR3 region: CASSDGGSGNTIYF. The DNA for the CDR3 is TGCGCCAGCAGTGATGGCGGCTCTGGAAACACCATATATTTT.

CDR3: CASSQLGSPHEQFF. The DNA for the CDR3 is TGTGCCAGCAGCCAGCTCGGGAGTCCCCATGAGCAGTTCTTC. The chain joins TRBV3-1 (or the pseudogene TRBV3-2) to TRBJ2-1; D might be TRBD2 (6 bases). The CDR3 covers 14 residues. Per the germline V gene, CDR1 is LGHDT and CDR2 is YNNKEL (reference sequence). The V and J ends lost 3 bases and 8 bases respectively, with 14 bases between them.

The chain links TRBV5-4 to TRBJ2-7, with a possible D match to TRBD1 (7 bases). CDR3 length: 15 amino acids. Germline V gene data show CDR1 as SGHNT and CDR2 as YYREEE (reference sequence). Trimming removed 0 bases from V and 5 bases from J, with 15 bases in between. DNA of the CDR3: TGTGCCAGCAGCTTGGCTCACAGGGGAGGCAACGAGCAGTACTTC. Translation: CASSLAHRGGNEQYF.

The chain has TRBV7-2 and TRBJ2-7; 7 nucleotides agree with TRBD1. Germline assignment: CDR1 SGHTA and CDR2 FQGNSA. Germline trimming cut 1 base from V and 4 bases from J; bases unmatched to any gene: 7. CDR3 length: 15 residues. CDR3 protein: CASSLGPGQQYEQYF. The CDR3 nucleotides are TGTGCCAGCAGCTTAGGGCCGGGACAGCAGTACGAGCAGTACTTC.

CDR3 DNA sequence: TGTGCCAGTACCATTTCTAGCGGGAGAGGTGGGAATGAGCAGTTCTTC. This gives the protein CASTISSGRGGNEQFF. The chain recombines TRBV19 with TRBJ2-1, with 10 bases matching TRBD2. The CDR3 consists of 16 residues. Germline values: CDR1 LNHDA, CDR2 SQIVND (reference sequence). Trimming took 7 bases from V and 7 from J; bases not matched to a gene: 13.

This clone was seen once. The J gene is TRBJ2-5, the V gene TRBV7-3; TRBD2 is a possible D gene (5 bases). V was pared by 5 bases and J by 5 bases, with 12 bases between. In germline, CDR1 is SGHTA, CDR2 FQGTGA. This CDR3 region has 13 residues. CDR3 region: CASSLEREETQYF. The CDR3 bases are TGTGCCAGCAGCCTTGAAAGGGAGGAGACCCAGTACTTC.

This sequence joins TRBV6-2 or TRBV6-3 and TRBJ1-6, with D possibly matching TRBD1 (6 bases). This CDR3 has 15 residues. Trimming cost V 6 bases and J 10 bases, with 19 bases left between them. Germline V gene lookup returns CDR1 MNHEY and CDR2 SVGEGT. The CDR3 reads CASSPGQRQNSPLHF. CDR3 bases: TGTGCCAGCAGCCCAGGACAGAGGCAGAACTCACCCCTCCACTTT.

This chain connects TRBV11-2 to TRBJ2-1; weak D call: TRBD2 (5 bases). CDR3 length: 13 amino acids. CDR1 and CDR2 from the germline V gene are SGHAT and FQNNGV. Trimming took 5 bases from V and 11 from J, leaving 16 bases between them. CDR3: CASSRTPGHQQFF. CDR3 nucleotide sequence: TGTGCCAGCAGCCGGACTCCCGGCCATCAGCAGTTCTTC.